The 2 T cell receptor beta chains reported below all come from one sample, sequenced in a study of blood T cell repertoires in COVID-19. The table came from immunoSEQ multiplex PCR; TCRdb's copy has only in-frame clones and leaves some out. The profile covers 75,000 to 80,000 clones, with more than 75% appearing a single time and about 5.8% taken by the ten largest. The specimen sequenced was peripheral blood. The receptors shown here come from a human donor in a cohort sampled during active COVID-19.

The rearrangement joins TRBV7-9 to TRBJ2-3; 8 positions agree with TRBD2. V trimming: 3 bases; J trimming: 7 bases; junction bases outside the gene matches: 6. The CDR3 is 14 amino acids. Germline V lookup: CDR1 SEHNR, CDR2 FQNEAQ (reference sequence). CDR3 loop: CASSFGGGLYTQYF. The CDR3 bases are TGTGCCAGCAGCTTCGGCGGGGGGCTTTATACGCAGTATTTT.

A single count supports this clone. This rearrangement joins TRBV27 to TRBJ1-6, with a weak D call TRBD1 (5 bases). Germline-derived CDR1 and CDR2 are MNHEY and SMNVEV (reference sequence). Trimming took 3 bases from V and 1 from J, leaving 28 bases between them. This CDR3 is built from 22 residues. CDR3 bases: TGTGCCAGCAGTTTGGAAGGACGGCCACGGGAGGGGTGGGAGTCCTATAATTCACCCCTCCACTTT. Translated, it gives CASSLEGRPREGWESYNSPLHF.